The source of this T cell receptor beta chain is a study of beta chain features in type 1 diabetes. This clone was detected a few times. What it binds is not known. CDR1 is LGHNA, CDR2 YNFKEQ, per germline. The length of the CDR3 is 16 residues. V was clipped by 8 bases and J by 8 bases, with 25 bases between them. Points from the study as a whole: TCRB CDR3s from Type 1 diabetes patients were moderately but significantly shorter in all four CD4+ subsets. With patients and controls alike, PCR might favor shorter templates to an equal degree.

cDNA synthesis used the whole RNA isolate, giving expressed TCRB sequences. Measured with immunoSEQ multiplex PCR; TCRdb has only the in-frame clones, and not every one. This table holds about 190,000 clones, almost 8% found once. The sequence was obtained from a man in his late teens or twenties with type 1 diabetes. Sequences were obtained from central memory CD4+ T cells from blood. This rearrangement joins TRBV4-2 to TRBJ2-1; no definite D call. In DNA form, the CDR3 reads TGTGCCAGCGGTGGAGTGAGAGCCGCCGACGAGGATGAGCAGTTCTTC. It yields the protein CASGGVRAADEDEQFF.